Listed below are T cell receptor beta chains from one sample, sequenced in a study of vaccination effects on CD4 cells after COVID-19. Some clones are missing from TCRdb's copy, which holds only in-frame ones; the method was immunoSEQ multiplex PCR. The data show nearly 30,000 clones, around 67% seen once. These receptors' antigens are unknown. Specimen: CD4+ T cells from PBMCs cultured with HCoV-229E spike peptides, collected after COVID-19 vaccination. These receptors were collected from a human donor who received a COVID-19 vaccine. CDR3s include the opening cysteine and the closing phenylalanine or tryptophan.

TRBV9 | CASSWGTVNSPLHF
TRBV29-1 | CSVEKTGGNEQFF
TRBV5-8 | CASSLPGGYGYTF
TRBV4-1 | CASSRGLAGGTYEQYF
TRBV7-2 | CASSLLYRWGGEPTGELFF
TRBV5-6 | CASSRDRYEQYF
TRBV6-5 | CASSWVTGELFF
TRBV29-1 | CSAGAGGDSPLHF
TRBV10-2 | CASSESGLGGQFF
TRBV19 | CASSITRGGYGYTF
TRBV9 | CASSVGQGPREQYF
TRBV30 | CAWRVREGGYGYTF
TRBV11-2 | CASSLLRDRGSYEQYF
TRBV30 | CACSSSGELHGYTF
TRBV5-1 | CASSFTGGQETQYF
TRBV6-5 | CASRVELAKNIQYF
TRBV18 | CASSVLAVAHISNQPQHF
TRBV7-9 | CASSQGQGAANEKLFF
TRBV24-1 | CATSVGATYEQYF
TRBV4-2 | CASSQPDREYEKLFF
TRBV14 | CASSPPLGTDLTGELFF
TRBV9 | CASSVIGGSDTQYF
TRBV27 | CASSSGGNTIYF
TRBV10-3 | CAISELSDGYTF
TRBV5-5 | CASTLGTGGRNEQFF
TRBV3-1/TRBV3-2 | CASSQKSTEAFF
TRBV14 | CASSQETGYSPLHF
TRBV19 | CASSMGTDTQYF
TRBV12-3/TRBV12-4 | CASSKGAGELFF
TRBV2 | CASNPGLAKNIQYF
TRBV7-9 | CASSLTRRAFF
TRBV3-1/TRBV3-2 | CASSQTGGSYEQYF
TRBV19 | CASSLYSPGNYGYTF
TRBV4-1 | CASSQGQQQYF
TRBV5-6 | CASSLANAGLNIQYF
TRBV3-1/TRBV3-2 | CASSRTSGQDRYF